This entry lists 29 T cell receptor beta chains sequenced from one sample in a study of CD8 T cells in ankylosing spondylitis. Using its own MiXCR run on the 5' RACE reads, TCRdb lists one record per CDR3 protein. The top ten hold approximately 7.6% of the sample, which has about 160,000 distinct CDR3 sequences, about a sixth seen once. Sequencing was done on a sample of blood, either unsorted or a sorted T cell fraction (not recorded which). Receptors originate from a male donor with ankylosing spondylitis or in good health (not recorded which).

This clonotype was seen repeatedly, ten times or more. The CDR3 is CASSLATGGYEQYF. CDR3 coding DNA: TGTGCCAGCAGCTTAGCGACAGGGGGCTACGAGCAGTACTTC. The chain employs TRBV7-2 and TRBJ2-7, with 9 positions matching TRBD1. Germline assignment: CDR1 SGHTA and CDR2 FQGNSA. The ends lost 0 bases at V and 3 bases at J; junction bases unmatched: 0. This CDR3 is built from 14 residues.

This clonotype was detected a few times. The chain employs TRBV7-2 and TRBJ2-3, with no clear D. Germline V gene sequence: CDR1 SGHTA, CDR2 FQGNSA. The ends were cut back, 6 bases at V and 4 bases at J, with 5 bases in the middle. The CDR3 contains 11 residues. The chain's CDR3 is CASREADTQYF. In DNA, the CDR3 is TGTGCCAGCAGGGAAGCAGATACGCAGTATTTT.

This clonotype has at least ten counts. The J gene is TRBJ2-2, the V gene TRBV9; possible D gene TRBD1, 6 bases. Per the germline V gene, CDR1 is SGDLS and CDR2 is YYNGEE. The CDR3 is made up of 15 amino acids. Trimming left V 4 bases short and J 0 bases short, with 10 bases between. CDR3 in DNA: TGTGCCAGCAGCTTACGACAGGCGAACACCGGGGAGCTGTTTTTT. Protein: CASSLRQANTGELFF. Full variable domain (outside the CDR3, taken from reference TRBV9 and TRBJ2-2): DSGVTQTPKHLITATGQRVTLRCSPRSGDLSVYWYQQSLDQGLQFLIQYYNGEERAKGNILERFSAQQFPDLHSELNLSSLELGDSALYFCASSLRQANTGELFFGEGSRLTVL.

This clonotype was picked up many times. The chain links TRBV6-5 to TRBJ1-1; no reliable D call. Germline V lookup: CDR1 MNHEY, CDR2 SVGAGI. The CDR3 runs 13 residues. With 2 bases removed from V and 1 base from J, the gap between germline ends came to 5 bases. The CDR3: CASSYMGNTEAFF. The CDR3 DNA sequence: TGTGCCAGCAGTTACATGGGGAACACTGAAGCTTTCTTT.

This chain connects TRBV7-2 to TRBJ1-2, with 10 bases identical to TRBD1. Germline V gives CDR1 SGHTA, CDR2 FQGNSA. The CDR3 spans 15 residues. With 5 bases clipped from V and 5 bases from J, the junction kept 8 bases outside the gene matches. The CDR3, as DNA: TGTGCCAGCAGCGGTTACGGACAGGGGGAATATGGCTACACCTTC. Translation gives CASSGYGQGEYGYTF.

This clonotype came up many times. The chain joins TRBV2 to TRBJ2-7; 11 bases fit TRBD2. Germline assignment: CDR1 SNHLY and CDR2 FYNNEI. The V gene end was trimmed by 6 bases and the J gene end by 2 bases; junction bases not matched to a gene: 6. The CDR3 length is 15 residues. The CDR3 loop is CASRNRLAGTYEQYF. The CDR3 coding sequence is TGTGCCAGCAGAAACAGACTAGCGGGGACCTACGAGCAGTACTTC.

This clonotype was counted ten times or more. The CDR3 DNA reads as TGCAGTGCTAGAGATCCCAGCGGGAGTCGAGAGACCCAGTACTTC. Its translation is CSARDPSGSRETQYF. J is TRBJ2-5 and V is TRBV20-1, with TRBD2 matching 8 bases. After removal of 0 bases from V and 4 bases from J, the junction contained 7 bases not matched to a gene. CDR3 size: 15 residues. Germline V gives CDR1 DFQATT, CDR2 SNEGSKA (reference sequence).

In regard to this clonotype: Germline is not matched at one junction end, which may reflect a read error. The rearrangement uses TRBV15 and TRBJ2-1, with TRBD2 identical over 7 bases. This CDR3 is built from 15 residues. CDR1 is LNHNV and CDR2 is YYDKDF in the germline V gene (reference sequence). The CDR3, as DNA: TGTGCCACCAGCAGGAGCGGGAATCTCTACAATGAGCATTTCTTC. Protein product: CATSRSGNLYNEHFF.

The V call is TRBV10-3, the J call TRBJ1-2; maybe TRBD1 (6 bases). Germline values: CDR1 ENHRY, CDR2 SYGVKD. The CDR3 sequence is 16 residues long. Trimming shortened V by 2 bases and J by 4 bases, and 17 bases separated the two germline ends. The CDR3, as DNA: TGTGCCATCAGTGAGGCAAACAGGGTCCCCCTCTATGGCTACACCTTC. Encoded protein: CAISEANRVPLYGYTF.

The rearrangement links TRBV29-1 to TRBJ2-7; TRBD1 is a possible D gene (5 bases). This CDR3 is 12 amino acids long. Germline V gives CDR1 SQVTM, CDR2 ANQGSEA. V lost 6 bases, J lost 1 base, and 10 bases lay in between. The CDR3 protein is CSVTVRSYEQYF. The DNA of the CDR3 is TGCAGCGTGACAGTTCGGTCCTACGAGCAGTACTTC.

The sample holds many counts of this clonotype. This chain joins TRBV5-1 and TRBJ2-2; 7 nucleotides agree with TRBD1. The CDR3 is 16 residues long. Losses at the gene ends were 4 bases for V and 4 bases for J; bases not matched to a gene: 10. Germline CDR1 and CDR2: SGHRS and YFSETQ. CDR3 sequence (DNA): TGCGCCAGCAGCGATAAGGGGGCTCGCGGCACCGGGGAGCTGTTTTTT. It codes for CASSDKGARGTGELFF.

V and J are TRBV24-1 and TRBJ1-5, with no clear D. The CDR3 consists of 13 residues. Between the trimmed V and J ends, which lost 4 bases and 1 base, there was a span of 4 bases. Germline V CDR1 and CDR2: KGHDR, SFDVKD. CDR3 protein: CATSEQSNQPQHF. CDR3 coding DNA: TGTGCCACCAGTGAACAGAGCAATCAGCCCCAGCATTTT.

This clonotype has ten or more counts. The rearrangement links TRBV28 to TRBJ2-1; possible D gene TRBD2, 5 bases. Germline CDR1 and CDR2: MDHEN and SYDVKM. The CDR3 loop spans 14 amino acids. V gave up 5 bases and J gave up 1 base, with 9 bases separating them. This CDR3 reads CASSQRGSYNEQFF. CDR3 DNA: TGTGCCAGCAGTCAACGCGGGTCCTACAATGAGCAGTTCTTC.

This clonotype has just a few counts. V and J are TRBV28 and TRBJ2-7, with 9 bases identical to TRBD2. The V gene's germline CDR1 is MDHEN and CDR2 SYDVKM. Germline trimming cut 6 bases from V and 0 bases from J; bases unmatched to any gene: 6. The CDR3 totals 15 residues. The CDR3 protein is CASRTHSGSSYEQYF. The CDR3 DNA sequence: TGTGCCAGCAGGACCCATAGCGGGAGCTCCTACGAGCAGTACTTC.

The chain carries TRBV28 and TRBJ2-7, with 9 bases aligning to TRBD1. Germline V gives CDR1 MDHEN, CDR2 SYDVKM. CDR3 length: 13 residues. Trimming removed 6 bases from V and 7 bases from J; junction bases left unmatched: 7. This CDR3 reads CASSLQGAGEQYF. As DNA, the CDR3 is TGTGCCAGCAGCCTACAGGGGGCGGGAGAGCAGTACTTC. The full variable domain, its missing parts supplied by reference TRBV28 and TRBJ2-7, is DVKVTQSSRYLVKRTGEKVFLECVQDMDHENMFWYRQDPGLGLRLIYFSYDVKMKEKGDIPEGYSVSREKKERFSLILESASTNQTSMYLCASSLQGAGEQYFGPGTRLTVT.

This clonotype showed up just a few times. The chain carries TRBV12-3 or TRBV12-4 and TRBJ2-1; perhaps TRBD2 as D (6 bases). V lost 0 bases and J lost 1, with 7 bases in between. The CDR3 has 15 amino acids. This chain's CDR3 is CASSLAEGSYNEQFF. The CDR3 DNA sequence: TGTGCCAGCAGTTTAGCGGAGGGGTCCTACAATGAGCAGTTCTTC.

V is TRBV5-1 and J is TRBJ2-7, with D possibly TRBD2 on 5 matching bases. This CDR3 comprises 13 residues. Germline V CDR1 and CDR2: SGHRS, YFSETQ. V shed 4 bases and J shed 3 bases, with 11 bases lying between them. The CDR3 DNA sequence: TGCGCCAGCAGCCCGTACGGGGACTACGAGCAGTACTTC. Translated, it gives CASSPYGDYEQYF.

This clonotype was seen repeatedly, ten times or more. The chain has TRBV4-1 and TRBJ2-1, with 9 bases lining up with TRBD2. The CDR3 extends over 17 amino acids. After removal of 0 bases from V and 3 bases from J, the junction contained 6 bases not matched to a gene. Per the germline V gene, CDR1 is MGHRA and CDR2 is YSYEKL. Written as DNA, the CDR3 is TGCGCCAGCAGCCAAGATGAGGGGACTAGCTACTACAATGAGCAGTTCTTC. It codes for CASSQDEGTSYYNEQFF.

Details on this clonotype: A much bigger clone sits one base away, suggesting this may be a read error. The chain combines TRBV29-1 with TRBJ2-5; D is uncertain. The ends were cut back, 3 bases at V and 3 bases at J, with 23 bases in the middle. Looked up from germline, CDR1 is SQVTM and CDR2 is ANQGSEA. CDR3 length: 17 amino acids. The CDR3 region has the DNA TGCAGCGTTGACGATCCCGGACGGGTGTATTTCGAAGAGACCCAGTACTTC. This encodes CSVDDPGRVYFEETQYF.

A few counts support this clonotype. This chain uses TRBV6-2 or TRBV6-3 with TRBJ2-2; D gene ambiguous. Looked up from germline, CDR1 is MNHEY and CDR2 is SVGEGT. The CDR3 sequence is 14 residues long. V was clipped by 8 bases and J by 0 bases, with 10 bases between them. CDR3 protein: CASFRTTNTGELFF. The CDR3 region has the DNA TGTGCCAGCTTCCGAACGACGAACACCGGGGAGCTGTTTTTT.

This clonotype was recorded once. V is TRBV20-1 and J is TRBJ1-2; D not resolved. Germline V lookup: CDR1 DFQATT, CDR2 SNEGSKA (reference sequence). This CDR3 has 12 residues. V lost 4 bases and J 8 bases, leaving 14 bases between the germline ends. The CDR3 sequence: CSATGPGKGYTF. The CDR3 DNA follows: TGCAGTGCTACTGGACCCGGCAAGGGCTACACCTTC.

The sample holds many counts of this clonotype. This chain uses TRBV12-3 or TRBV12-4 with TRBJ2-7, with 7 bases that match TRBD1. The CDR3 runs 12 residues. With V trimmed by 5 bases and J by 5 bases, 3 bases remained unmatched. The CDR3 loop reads CASSITGDEQYF. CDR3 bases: TGTGCCAGCAGTATAACAGGGGACGAGCAGTACTTC.

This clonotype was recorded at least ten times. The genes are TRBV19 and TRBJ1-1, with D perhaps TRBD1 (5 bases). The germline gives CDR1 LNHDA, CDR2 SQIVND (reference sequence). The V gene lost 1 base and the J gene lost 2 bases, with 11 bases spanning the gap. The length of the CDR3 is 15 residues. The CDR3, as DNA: TGTGCCAGTAGTATAGGTGGGACGGCTAACACTGAAGCTTTCTTT. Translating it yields CASSIGGTANTEAFF.

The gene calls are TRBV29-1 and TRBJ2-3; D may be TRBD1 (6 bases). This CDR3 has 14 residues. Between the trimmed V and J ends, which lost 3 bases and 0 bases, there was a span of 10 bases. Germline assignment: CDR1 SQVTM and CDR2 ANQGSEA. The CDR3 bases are TGCAGCGTTGATCAACAGGGTAGCACAGATACGCAGTATTTT. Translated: CSVDQQGSTDTQYF.

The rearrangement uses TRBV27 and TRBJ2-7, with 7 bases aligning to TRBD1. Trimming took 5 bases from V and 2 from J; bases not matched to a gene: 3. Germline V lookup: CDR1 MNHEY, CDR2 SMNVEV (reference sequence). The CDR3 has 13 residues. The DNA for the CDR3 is TGTGCCAGCAGTGGGGGACAGACCTACGAGCAGTACTTC. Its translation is CASSGGQTYEQYF.

The CDR3 loop reads CAISARREGLDTQYF. CDR3 DNA: TGTGCCATCAGTGCCCGGCGGGAGGGGTTAGATACGCAGTATTTT. The chain links TRBV10-3 to TRBJ2-3, with 9 bases aligning to TRBD2. The CDR3 loop spans 15 amino acids. J was trimmed by 5 bases and V by 4 bases; bases with no gene match: 7. Germline V gene sequence: CDR1 ENHRY, CDR2 SYGVKD.

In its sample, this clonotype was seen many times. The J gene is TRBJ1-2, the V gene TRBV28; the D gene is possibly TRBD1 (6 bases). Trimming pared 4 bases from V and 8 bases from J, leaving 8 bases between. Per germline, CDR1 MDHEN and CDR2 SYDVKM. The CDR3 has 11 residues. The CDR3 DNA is TGTGCCAGCAGTTCAGGGGTCGGCTACACCTTC. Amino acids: CASSSGVGYTF.

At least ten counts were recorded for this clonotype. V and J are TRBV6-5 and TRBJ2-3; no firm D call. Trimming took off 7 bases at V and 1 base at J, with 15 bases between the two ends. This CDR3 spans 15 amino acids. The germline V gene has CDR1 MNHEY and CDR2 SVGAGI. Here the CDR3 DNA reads TGTGCCAGCACCCCCCCGGGTCAGGGCACAGATACGCAGTATTTT. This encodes CASTPPGQGTDTQYF.

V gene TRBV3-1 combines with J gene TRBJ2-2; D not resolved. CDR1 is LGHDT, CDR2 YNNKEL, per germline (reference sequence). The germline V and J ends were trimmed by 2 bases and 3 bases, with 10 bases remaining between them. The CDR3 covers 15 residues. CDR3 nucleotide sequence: TGTGCCAGCAGCCAATCCGGCATCCACACCGGGGAGCTGTTTTTT. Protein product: CASSQSGIHTGELFF.